This T cell receptor (beta chain) appears in the sequencing data of a study of blood T cell repertoires in COVID-19. How the authors handled the data: From reference gene primer amplification, estimates of nucleated cell counts were derived. Profiling relied on immunoSEQ multiplex PCR, and the TCRdb table lists in-frame clones only, not all of them. V and J calls and clone size are as listed in that table; D and trimming were resolved from the DNA. The sample records about 310,000 clones, around 90% being singletons. V lost 5 bases and J lost 9; bases outside the gene matches: 8. Germline V gives CDR1 LGHDT, CDR2 YNNKEL (reference sequence). The length of the CDR3 is 14 residues.

The specimen was PBMCs or T cells enriched from blood (not recorded which). The rearrangement links TRBV3-1 (or the pseudogene TRBV3-2) to TRBJ2-1, with TRBD2 matching over 9 bases. This receptor was taken from a young woman with acute COVID-19. CDR3 protein: CASSVLAGTGEQFF. CDR3 DNA: TGTGCCAGCAGCGTGCTAGCGGGAACGGGTGAGCAGTTCTTC.